Listed below are T cell receptor beta chains from one sample, sequenced in a study of cytomegalovirus exposure and HLA in healthy donors. The protocol was immunoSEQ multiplex PCR, while the TCRdb copy is restricted to in-frame clones and leaves out a portion. The repertoire holds about 140,000 clones, approximately 80% seen once, with around 3.1% in the top ten. What was sequenced was PBMCs. The receptors originated from a male donor in good health and CMV-seronegative. Both conserved end residues are part of each CDR3. The D gene is left open where the match is weak. Clone size, where shown, is once, few, many, or a class for clones that have expanded.

>TRBJ2-1|TRBV7-7|TRBD2|few|14
CASSLGTSGYEQFF
>TRBJ2-3|TRBV4-1|-|-|20
CASSQGVMAGQPKITDTQYF
>TRBJ2-7|TRBV30|-|-|11
CAWSLGYEQYF
>TRBJ2-7|TRBV4-1|TRBD1|-|14
CASSQGQGAGEQYF
>TRBJ2-1|TRBV2|-|-|14
CASSVQGRGNEQFF
>TRBJ1-2|TRBV30|-|-|13
CAWNRAVNYGYTF
>TRBJ1-2|TRBV10-3|TRBD1|-|16
CAISEGQGRANYGYTF
>TRBJ1-6|TRBV7-2|-|-|15
CASSLGRVENSPLHF
>TRBJ2-3|TRBV28|TRBD2|-|13
CASSLAGTDTQYF
>TRBJ2-7|TRBV28|TRBD1|-|13
CASSLRDRGEQYF
>TRBJ2-7|TRBV19|-|-|13
CASSQGTDGEQYF
>TRBJ2-1|TRBV20-1|-|-|11
CSAPPTNEQFF
>TRBJ2-7|TRBV7-9|-|once|13
CASSNIEYYEQYF
>TRBJ2-7|TRBV27|TRBD2|-|15
CASSLKREAGYEQYF
>TRBJ2-1|TRBV30|TRBD2|-|16
CAWSRPGLTTNNEQFF
>TRBJ2-1|TRBV6-6|TRBD1|-|15
CASRHHDREYNEQFF
>TRBJ1-4|TRBV5-1|-|-|14
CASAPVPPSEKLFF
>TRBJ2-7|TRBV4-2|TRBD2|-|15
CASSQDRGGAYEQYF
>TRBJ1-4|TRBV28|-|-|21
CASSLYHRVVEQVATNEKLFF
>TRBJ1-1|TRBV5-1|-|once|14
CASRATGLAESAFF